Below are 25 T cell receptor beta chains sequenced from a single sample in a study of T cells in localized non-small cell lung cancer. Here immunoSEQ multiplex PCR was the method, and the copy in TCRdb shows in-frame clones only, minus some. The table has tens of thousands of clones, 80% to 85% seen once. This sample comprised PBMCs, obtained before any cancer treatment. Receptor source: a man between 35 and 75 years old with stage II lung adenocarcinoma.

Of note for this clone: One end of the junction fails to match germline, which may point to a read error. The chain recombines TRBV5-5 with TRBJ2-4; TRBD1 aligns across 8 bases. Germline assignment: CDR1 SGHKS and CDR2 YYEKEE (reference sequence). The CDR3 length is 16 residues. The DNA for the CDR3 is TGTGCCAGCAGCCACAATCCGGGACAGGCTGTCCAAAACGGAAACTTC. Translation: CASSHNPGQAVQNGNF.

Regarding this clone: At one end the junction does not follow the germline gene, possibly because of a read error. This chain joins TRBV23-1 and TRBJ2-7; 8 bases line up with TRBD1. TRBV23-1 is reported as an ORF; its role is uncertain. CDR3 length: 16 amino acids. CDR3: CASSQSPGQESCEQYF. CDR3 DNA sequence: TGCGCCAGCAGTCAATCGCCGGGACAGGAGTCCTGCGAGCAGTACTTC.

This rearrangement joins TRBV9 to TRBJ2-5; D is undetermined. This CDR3 is built from 14 residues. From germline, CDR1 is SGDLS and CDR2 YYNGEE. V lost 0 bases to trimming and J lost 4 bases, with 10 bases between them. DNA for the CDR3: TGTGCCAGCAGCGTAGGAATTGGCGGAGAGACCCAGTACTTC. Translation: CASSVGIGGETQYF.

V gene TRBV9 combines with J gene TRBJ2-1, with 8 nucleotides matching TRBD1. This CDR3 region has 18 residues. V dropped 4 bases and J dropped 9; count of bases not matched to a gene: 21. Germline assignment: CDR1 SGDLS and CDR2 YYNGEE. The CDR3 reads CASSPNQGQASWRGEQFF. CDR3 nucleotides: TGTGCCAGCAGCCCAAATCAGGGACAGGCAAGTTGGAGGGGTGAGCAGTTCTTC. Complete variable domain (other parts from reference TRBV9 and TRBJ2-1): DSGVTQTPKHLITATGQRVTLRCSPRSGDLSVYWYQQSLDQGLQFLIQYYNGEERAKGNILERFSAQQFPDLHSELNLSSLELGDSALYFCASSPNQGQASWRGEQFFGPGTRLTVL.

This sequence joins TRBV9 and TRBJ1-1; tentative D call: TRBD1 (5 bases). There are 15 residues in the CDR3. Trimming left V 0 bases short and J 4 bases short, with 13 bases between. CDR1 SGDLS and CDR2 YYNGEE come from the germline V gene. The CDR3 spells CASSVEGQGATEAFF. The CDR3 nucleotides read TGTGCCAGCAGCGTAGAAGGGCAGGGAGCCACTGAAGCTTTCTTT. Looking up the rest from reference TRBV9 and TRBJ1-1 gives the full variable domain: DSGVTQTPKHLITATGQRVTLRCSPRSGDLSVYWYQQSLDQGLQFLIQYYNGEERAKGNILERFSAQQFPDLHSELNLSSLELGDSALYFCASSVEGQGATEAFFGQGTRLTVV.

V is TRBV5-6 and J is TRBJ1-4, with D maybe TRBD1 (5 bases). The CDR3 consists of 15 residues. The germline gives CDR1 SGHDT, CDR2 YYEEEE. Trimming shortened V by 2 bases and J by 8 bases, and 16 bases separated the two germline ends. The CDR3 spells CASSLGPGLGEKLFF. The CDR3 DNA sequence: TGTGCCAGCAGCTTAGGTCCAGGGTTGGGGGAAAAACTGTTTTTT.

V is TRBV9 and J is TRBJ2-5; 8 nucleotides match TRBD2. The DNA end is a closer match to TRBJ2-7, so the J assignment may be wrong. This CDR3 region has 15 residues. The V gene's germline CDR1 is SGDLS and CDR2 YYNGEE. The CDR3 region has the DNA TGTGCCAGCAGCGTAGGCGGGGGGCTCTCCTACGAGCAGTACTTC. Translated, it gives CASSVGGGLSYEQYF.

This rearrangement joins TRBV4-1 to TRBJ1-1; TRBD1 agrees at 11 bases. Germline CDR1 reads MGHRA; CDR2 reads YSYEKL. The junction had 4 bases not matched to a gene; V was cut back by 3 bases and J by 7 bases. The CDR3 runs to 14 residues. The DNA for the CDR3 is TGCGCCAGCAGCCAGAGGGACAGGGGGAATGAAGCTTTCTTT. It is translated as CASSQRDRGNEAFF.

The J gene is TRBJ1-3, the V gene TRBV28; D unresolved. The CDR3 totals 17 residues. Trimming pared 1 base from V and 4 bases from J, leaving 17 bases between. Germline V gene lookup returns CDR1 MDHEN and CDR2 SYDVKM. CDR3 amino acids: CASSLSEGPLEGNTIYF. CDR3 sequence (DNA): TGTGCCAGCAGTTTATCCGAGGGTCCCCTCGAGGGAAACACCATATATTTT.

The rearrangement joins TRBV6-1 to TRBJ1-2; D ambiguous. Trimming removed 6 bases from V and 8 bases from J, with 19 bases in between. The length of the CDR3 is 14 residues. The germline gives CDR1 MNHNS, CDR2 SASEGT. The CDR3 spells CASRDGLGFYGYTF. CDR3 nucleotides: TGTGCCAGCAGAGACGGTCTAGGGTTCTACGGCTACACCTTC.

CDR3 nucleotides: TGTGCCAGCAGCCAAGGAGAACAGGGGGGAGGCTACACCTTC. Protein product: CASSQGEQGGGYTF. This chain joins TRBV4-2 and TRBJ1-2, with 8 bases lining up with TRBD1. The V segment lost 1 base and the J segment 8 bases; nucleotides outside the gene matches: 6. This CDR3 comprises 14 residues. Per germline, CDR1 LGHNA and CDR2 YNFKEQ.

This chain uses TRBV14 with TRBJ1-2; D is unclear. The CDR3 length is 13 residues. CDR1 is SGHDN, CDR2 FVKESK, per germline. Between the trimmed V and J ends, which lost 3 bases and 4 bases, there was a span of 9 bases. The DNA for the CDR3 is TGTGCCAGCAGCCAGGGGATAGTCTATGGCTACACCTTC. As protein: CASSQGIVYGYTF.

The V call is TRBV15, the J call TRBJ2-1, with 12 bases aligning to TRBD2. The CDR3 covers 15 residues. Germline V lookup: CDR1 LNHNV, CDR2 YYDKDF (reference sequence). The V gene end was trimmed by 4 bases and the J gene end by 9 bases; junction bases not matched to a gene: 7. The CDR3 region is CATSKGLAGSGEQFF. The CDR3 bases are TGTGCCACCAGCAAGGGACTAGCGGGTTCGGGTGAGCAGTTCTTC.

DNA for the CDR3: TGTGCCAGCAGCGCGGGACAGGGTAACTATGGCTACACCTTC. It specifies CASSAGQGNYGYTF. The chain combines TRBV9 with TRBJ1-2, with 9 positions matching TRBD1. Germline CDR1 reads SGDLS; CDR2 reads YYNGEE. The CDR3 extends over 14 amino acids. V lost 3 bases, J lost 1 base, and 1 base stayed unmatched.

This clone was picked up a small number of times. This rearrangement joins TRBV5-4 to TRBJ2-7, with D unclear. Germline CDR1 reads SGHNT; CDR2 reads YYREEE (reference sequence). CDR3 length equals 13 residues. The V end was cut by 0 bases, the J end by 0 bases, with 4 bases between. The CDR3 DNA sequence: TGTGCCAGCAGCTTGGGGAGCTCCTACGAGCAGTACTTC. Encoded protein: CASSLGSSYEQYF.

The V and J genes are TRBV6-1 and TRBJ2-7; 7 nucleotides line up with TRBD1. Germline loops: CDR1 MNHNS, CDR2 SASEGT. The trim removed 8 bases at V and 2 bases at J, leaving 9 bases unmatched. The CDR3 totals 14 residues. CDR3 coding DNA: TGTGCCAGCCACCCTGGGGACAGCACCTACGAGCAGTACTTC. Its protein is CASHPGDSTYEQYF.

J is TRBJ2-7 and V is TRBV7-2, with D unresolved. V was trimmed by 7 bases and J by 5 bases, leaving 12 bases between them. This CDR3 comprises 12 residues. Germline V gene lookup returns CDR1 SGHTA and CDR2 FQGNSA. Here the CDR3 reads CASNVAAHEQYF. CDR3 nucleotide sequence: TGTGCCAGCAACGTAGCAGCCCACGAGCAGTACTTC.

The chain combines TRBV28 with TRBJ1-2; D might be TRBD1 (6 bases). The CDR3 extends over 15 amino acids. Germline loops: CDR1 MDHEN, CDR2 SYDVKM. Trimming took off 4 bases at V and 0 bases at J, with 12 bases between the two ends. CDR3 sequence reads: CASSSSGETNYGYTF. CDR3 bases: TGTGCCAGCAGTTCCTCAGGGGAAACTAACTATGGCTACACCTTC.

V is TRBV5-1 and J is TRBJ1-5; D is perhaps TRBD1 (6 bases). The CDR3 is 15 amino acids. CDR1 and CDR2 from the germline V gene are SGHRS and YFSETQ. V gave up 1 base and J gave up 0 bases, with 8 bases separating them. The CDR3, as DNA: TGCGCCAGCAGCTTGACAGGGAATAGCAATCAGCCCCAGCATTTT. Its translation is CASSLTGNSNQPQHF.

This clone was counted once. The chain recombines TRBV6-5 with TRBJ1-1; a possible D gene is TRBD1 (6 bases). V lost 6 bases, J lost 1 base, and 15 bases lay in between. CDR3 size: 15 residues. Germline V CDR1 and CDR2: MNHEY, SVGAGI. In DNA form, the CDR3 reads TGTGCCAGCAGAATCCCAGGGGTTTCGAACACTGAAGCTTTCTTT. The encoded protein is CASRIPGVSNTEAFF.

V usage is TRBV10-3 and J usage is TRBJ2-4, with a possible D match to TRBD2 (6 bases). V lost 11 bases, J lost 1 base, and 27 bases lay in between. The CDR3 spans 18 residues. Germline assignment: CDR1 ENHRY and CDR2 SYGVKD. The CDR3 coding sequence is TGTGCCGTTTCGCCGGGACTCCCTAATCGCGGGGCCAAAAACATTCAGTACTTC. Its protein is CAVSPGLPNRGAKNIQYF.

This chain joins TRBV18 and TRBJ2-7; D call uncertain. Germline V gene sequence: CDR1 KGHSH, CDR2 LQKENI. There are 16 residues in the CDR3. The germline V and J ends were trimmed by 1 base and 6 bases, with 19 bases remaining between them. This CDR3 reads CASSPLAGPISGEQYF. The DNA of the CDR3 is TGTGCCAGCTCACCACTCGCAGGACCTATTTCCGGCGAGCAGTACTTC.

This chain links TRBV2 with TRBJ2-7; D not certain. The CDR3 extends over 11 amino acids. In germline, CDR1 is SNHLY, CDR2 FYNNEI. V was shortened by 6 bases and J by 0 bases, with 3 bases between the two germline ends. The CDR3: CASSRSYEQYF. The CDR3 DNA sequence: TGTGCCAGCAGCCGCTCCTACGAGCAGTACTTC.

This clone was detected once. The CDR3 DNA follows: TGTGCCAGTAGGAACCAGGGCGGGAACACTGAAGCTTTCTTT. Protein sequence: CASRNQGGNTEAFF. V and J are TRBV19 and TRBJ1-1; TRBD1 might be the D (5 bases). The V gene's germline CDR1 is LNHDA and CDR2 SQIVND (reference sequence). The CDR3 is 14 amino acids. Trimming removed 6 bases at V and 1 base at J, with 12 bases between.

This clone is classed as medium-sized. The sample has other DNA sequences that encode this CDR3 too. J is TRBJ2-7 and V is TRBV11-2, with D possibly matching TRBD1 (6 bases). The germline V gene encodes CDR1 SGHAT and CDR2 FQNNGV. The V gene lost 1 base and the J gene lost 4 bases, with 8 bases spanning the gap. The CDR3 is 13 amino acids. The CDR3 spells CASSLGTVYEQYF. Here the CDR3 DNA reads TGTGCCAGCAGCTTAGGGACAGTATACGAGCAGTACTTC.